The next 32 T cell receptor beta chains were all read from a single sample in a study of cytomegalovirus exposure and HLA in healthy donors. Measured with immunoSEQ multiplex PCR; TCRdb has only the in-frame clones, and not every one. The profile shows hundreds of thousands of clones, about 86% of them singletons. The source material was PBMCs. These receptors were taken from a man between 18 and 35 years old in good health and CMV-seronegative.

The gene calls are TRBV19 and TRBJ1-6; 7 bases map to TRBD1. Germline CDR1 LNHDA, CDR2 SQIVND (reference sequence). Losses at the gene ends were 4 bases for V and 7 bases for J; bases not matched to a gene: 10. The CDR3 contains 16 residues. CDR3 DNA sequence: TGTGCCAGTAGTAGACCTCGACAGGGCCAAAATTCACCCCTCCACTTT. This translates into CASSRPRQGQNSPLHF. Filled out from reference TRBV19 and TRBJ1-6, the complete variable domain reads DGGITQSPKYLFRKEGQNVTLSCEQNLNHDAMYWYRQDPGQGLRLIYYSQIVNDFQKGDIAEGYSVSREKKESFPLTVTSAQKNPTAFYLCASSRPRQGQNSPLHFGNGTRLTVT.

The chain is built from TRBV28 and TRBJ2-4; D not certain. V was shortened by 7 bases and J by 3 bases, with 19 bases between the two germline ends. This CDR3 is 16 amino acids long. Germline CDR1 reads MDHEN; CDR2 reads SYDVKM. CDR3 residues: CASMRKPNLVKNIQYF. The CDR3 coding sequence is TGTGCCAGCATGCGAAAACCGAATTTAGTCAAAAACATTCAGTACTTC. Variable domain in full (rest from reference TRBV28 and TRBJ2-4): DVKVTQSSRYLVKRTGEKVFLECVQDMDHENMFWYRQDPGLGLRLIYFSYDVKMKEKGDIPEGYSVSREKKERFSLILESASTNQTSMYLCASMRKPNLVKNIQYFGAGTRLSVL.

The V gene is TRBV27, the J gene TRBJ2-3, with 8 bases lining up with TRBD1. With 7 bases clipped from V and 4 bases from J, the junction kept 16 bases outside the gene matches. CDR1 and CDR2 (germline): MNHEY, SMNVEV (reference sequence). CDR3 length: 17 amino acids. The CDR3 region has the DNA TGTGCCAGCAACCGACAGGGGACCCGGACAATCTCAGATACGCAGTATTTT. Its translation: CASNRQGTRTISDTQYF.

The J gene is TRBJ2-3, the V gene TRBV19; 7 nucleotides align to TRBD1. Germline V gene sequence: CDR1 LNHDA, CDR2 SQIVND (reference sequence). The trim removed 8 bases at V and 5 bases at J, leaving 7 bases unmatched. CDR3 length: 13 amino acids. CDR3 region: CASDRTGVDTQYF. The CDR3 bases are TGTGCCAGTGACCGGACAGGTGTAGATACGCAGTATTTT.

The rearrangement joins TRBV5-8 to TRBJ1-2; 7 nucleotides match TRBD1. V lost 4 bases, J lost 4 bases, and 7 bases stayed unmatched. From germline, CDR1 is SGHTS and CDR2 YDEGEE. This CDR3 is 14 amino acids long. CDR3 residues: CASSPRTGTYGYTF. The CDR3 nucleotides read TGTGCCAGCAGCCCAAGGACAGGTACCTATGGCTACACCTTC.

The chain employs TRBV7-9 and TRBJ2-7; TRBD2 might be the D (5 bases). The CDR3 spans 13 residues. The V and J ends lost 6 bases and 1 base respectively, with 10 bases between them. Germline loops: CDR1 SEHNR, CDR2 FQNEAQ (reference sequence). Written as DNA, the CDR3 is TGTGCCAGCAGAGGTACGGGGTCCTACGAGCAGTACTTC. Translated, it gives CASRGTGSYEQYF.

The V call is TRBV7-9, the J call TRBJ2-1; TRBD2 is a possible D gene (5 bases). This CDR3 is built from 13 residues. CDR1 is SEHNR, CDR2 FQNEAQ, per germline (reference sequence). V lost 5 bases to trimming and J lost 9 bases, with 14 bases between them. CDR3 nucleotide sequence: TGTGCCAGCAGCGAAACTAGTAAGAGTGAGCAGTTCTTC. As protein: CASSETSKSEQFF. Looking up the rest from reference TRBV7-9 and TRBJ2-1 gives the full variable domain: DTGVSQNPRHKITKRGQNVTFRCDPISEHNRLYWYRQTLGQGPEFLTYFQNEAQLEKSRLLSDRFSAERPKGSFSTLEIQRTEQGDSAMYLCASSETSKSEQFFGPGTRLTVL.

The CDR3 nucleotides read TGTGCCAGCAGAGGGGTTACCTACGAGCAGTACTTC. Translated: CASRGVTYEQYF. This chain links TRBV28 with TRBJ2-7; weak D call: TRBD1 (5 bases). V dropped 6 bases and J dropped 2 bases, with 8 bases sitting between them. This CDR3 has 12 amino acids. The germline V gene has CDR1 MDHEN and CDR2 SYDVKM. Variable domain in full (rest from reference TRBV28 and TRBJ2-7): DVKVTQSSRYLVKRTGEKVFLECVQDMDHENMFWYRQDPGLGLRLIYFSYDVKMKEKGDIPEGYSVSREKKERFSLILESASTNQTSMYLCASRGVTYEQYFGPGTRLTVT.

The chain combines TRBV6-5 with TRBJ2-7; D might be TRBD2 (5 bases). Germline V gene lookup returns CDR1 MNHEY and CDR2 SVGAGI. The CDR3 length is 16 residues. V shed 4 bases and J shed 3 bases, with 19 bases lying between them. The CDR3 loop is CASSFSTGLLNYEQYF. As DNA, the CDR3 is TGTGCCAGCAGTTTTTCCACCGGACTGCTAAACTACGAGCAGTACTTC.

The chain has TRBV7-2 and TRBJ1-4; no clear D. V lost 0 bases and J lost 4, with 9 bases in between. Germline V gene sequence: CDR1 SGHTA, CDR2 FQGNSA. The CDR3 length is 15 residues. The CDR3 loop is CASSLARGVNEKLFF. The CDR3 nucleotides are TGTGCCAGCAGCTTAGCGCGGGGAGTTAATGAAAAACTGTTTTTT.

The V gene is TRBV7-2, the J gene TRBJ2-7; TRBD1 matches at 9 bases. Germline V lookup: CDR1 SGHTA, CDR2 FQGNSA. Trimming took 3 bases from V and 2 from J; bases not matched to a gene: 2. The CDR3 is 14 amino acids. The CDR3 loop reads CASSFRDRAYEQYF. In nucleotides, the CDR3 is TGTGCCAGCAGCTTCCGGGACAGGGCCTACGAGCAGTACTTC. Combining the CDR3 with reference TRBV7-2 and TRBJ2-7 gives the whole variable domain GAGVSQSPSNKVTEKGKDVELRCDPISGHTALYWYRQSLGQGLEFLIYFQGNSAPDKSGLPSDRFSAERTGGSVSTLTIQRTQQEDSAVYLCASSFRDRAYEQYFGPGTRLTVT.

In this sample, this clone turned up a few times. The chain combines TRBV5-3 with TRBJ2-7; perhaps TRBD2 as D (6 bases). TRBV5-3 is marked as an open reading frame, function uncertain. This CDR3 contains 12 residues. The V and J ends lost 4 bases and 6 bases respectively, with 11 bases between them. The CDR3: CARSRDSREQYF. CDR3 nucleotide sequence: TGTGCCAGAAGCCGGGACTCGCGCGAGCAGTACTTC.

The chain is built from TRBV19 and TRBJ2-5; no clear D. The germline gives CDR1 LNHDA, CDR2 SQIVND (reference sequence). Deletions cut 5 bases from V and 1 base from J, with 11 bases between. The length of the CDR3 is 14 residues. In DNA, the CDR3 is TGTGCCAGTAGTCTATCACCGAGCCAAGAGACCCAGTACTTC. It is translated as CASSLSPSQETQYF.

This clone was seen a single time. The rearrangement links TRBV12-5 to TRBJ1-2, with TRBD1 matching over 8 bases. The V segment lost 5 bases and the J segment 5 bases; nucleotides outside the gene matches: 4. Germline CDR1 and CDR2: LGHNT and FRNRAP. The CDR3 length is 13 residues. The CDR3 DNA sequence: TGTGCTAGTGGTCCGGGACAGGATTATGGCTACACCTTC. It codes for CASGPGQDYGYTF.

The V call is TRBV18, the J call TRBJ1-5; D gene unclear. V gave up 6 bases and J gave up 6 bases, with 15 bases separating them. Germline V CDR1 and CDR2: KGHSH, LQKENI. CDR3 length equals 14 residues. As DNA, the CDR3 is TGTGCCAGCTCGGCTTTCGAGGAGGCTCAGCCCCAGCATTTT. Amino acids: CASSAFEEAQPQHF. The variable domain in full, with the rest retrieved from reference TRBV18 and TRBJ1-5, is NAGVMQNPRHLVRRRGQEARLRCSPMKGHSHVYWYRQLPEEGLKFMVYLQKENIIDESGMPKERFSAEFPKEGPSILRIQQVVRGDSAAYFCASSAFEEAQPQHFGDGTRLSIL.

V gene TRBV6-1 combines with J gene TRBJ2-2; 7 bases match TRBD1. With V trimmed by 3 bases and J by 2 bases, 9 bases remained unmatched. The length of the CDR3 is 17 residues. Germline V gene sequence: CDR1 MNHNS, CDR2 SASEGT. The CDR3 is CASSDWVGDSNTGELFF. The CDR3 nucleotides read TGTGCCAGCAGTGACTGGGTTGGGGACAGCAACACCGGGGAGCTGTTTTTT.

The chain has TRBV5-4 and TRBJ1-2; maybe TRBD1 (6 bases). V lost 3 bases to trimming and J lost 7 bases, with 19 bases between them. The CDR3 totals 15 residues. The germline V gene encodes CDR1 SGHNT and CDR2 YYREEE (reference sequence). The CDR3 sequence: CASSSKPRDIGGYTF. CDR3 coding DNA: TGTGCCAGCAGCTCAAAACCCCGGGACATCGGTGGCTACACCTTC.

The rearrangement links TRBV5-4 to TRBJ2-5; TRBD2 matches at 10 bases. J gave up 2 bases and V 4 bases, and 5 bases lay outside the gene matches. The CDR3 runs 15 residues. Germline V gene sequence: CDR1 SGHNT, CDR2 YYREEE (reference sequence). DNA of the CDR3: TGTGCCAGCAGCGCTACTAGCGGGGAACAAGAGACCCAGTACTTC. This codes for CASSATSGEQETQYF. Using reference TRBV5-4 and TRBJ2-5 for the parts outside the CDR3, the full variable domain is ETGVTQSPTHLIKTRGQQVTLRCSSQSGHNTVSWYQQALGQGPQFIFQYYREEENGRGNFPPRFSGLQFPNYSSELNVNALELDDSALYLCASSATSGEQETQYFGPGTRLLVL.

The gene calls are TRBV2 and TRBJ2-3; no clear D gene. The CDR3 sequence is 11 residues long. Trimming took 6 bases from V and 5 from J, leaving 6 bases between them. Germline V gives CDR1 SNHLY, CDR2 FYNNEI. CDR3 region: CASSRVDTQYF. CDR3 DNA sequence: TGTGCCAGCAGCCGGGTAGATACGCAGTATTTT. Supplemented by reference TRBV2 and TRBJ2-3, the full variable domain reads EPEVTQTPSHQVTQMGQEVILRCVPISNHLYFYWYRQILGQKVEFLVSFYNNEISEKSEIFDDQFSVERPDGSNFTLKIRSTKLEDSAMYFCASSRVDTQYFGPGTRLTVL.

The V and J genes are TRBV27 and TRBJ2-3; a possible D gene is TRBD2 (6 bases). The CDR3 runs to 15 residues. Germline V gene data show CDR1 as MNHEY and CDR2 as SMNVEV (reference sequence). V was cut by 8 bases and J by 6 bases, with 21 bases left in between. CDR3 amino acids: CASGRLVPSGDTQYF. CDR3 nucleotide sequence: TGTGCCAGCGGCAGACTAGTACCCTCAGGGGATACGCAGTATTTT.

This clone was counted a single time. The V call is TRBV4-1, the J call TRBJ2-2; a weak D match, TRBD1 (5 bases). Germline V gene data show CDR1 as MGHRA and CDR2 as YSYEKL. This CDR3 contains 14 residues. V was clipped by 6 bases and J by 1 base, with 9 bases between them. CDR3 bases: TGCGCCAGCAGGAAGCAGGGGAACACCGGGGAGCTGTTTTTT. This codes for CASRKQGNTGELFF.

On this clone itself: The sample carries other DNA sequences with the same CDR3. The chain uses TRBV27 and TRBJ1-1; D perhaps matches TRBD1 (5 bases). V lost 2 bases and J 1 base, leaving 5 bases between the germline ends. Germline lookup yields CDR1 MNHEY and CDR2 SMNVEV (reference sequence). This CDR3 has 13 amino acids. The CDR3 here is CASSLGQNTEAFF. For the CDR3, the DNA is TGTGCCAGCAGTTTAGGACAGAACACTGAAGCTTTCTTT.

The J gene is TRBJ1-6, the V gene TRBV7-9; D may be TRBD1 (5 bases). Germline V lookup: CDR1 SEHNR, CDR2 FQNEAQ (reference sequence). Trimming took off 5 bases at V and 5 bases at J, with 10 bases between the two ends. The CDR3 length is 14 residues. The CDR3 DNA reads TGTGCCAGCAGCCCACAGGAGCATAATTCACCCCTCCACTTT. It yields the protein CASSPQEHNSPLHF.

CDR3 sequence (DNA): TGTGCCAGCAGTTTCCGGGACAGGGGGTCGGGGGCCAACGTCCTGACTTTC. This sequence encodes CASSFRDRGSGANVLTF. V usage is TRBV27 and J usage is TRBJ2-6; 11 nucleotides agree with TRBD1. The CDR3 covers 17 residues. Unmatched junction bases numbered 5, after V lost 3 bases and J lost 4 bases. CDR1 is MNHEY and CDR2 is SMNVEV in the germline V gene (reference sequence).

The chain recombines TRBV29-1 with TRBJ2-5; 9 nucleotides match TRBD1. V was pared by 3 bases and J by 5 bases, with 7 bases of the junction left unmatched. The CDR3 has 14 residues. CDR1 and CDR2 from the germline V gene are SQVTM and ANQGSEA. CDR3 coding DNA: TGCAGCGTTGATGGGACAGGGACGGTCGAGACCCAGTACTTC. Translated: CSVDGTGTVETQYF. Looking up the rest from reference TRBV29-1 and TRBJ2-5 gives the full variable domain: SAVISQKPSRDICQRGTSLTIQCQVDSQVTMMFWYRQQPGQSLTLIATANQGSEATYESGFVIDKFPISRPNLTFSTLTVSNMSPEDSSIYLCSVDGTGTVETQYFGPGTRLLVL.

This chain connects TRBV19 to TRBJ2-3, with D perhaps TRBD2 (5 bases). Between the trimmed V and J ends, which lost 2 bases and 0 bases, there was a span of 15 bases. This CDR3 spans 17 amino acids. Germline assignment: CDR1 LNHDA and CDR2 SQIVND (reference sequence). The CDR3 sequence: CASSILGRTGSTDTQYF. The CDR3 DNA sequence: TGTGCCAGTAGTATATTAGGCAGGACGGGGAGCACAGATACGCAGTATTTT.

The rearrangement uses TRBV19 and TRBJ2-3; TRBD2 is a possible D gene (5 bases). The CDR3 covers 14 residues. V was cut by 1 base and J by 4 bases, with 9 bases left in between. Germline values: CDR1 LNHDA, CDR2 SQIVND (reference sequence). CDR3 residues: CASSIGDGADTQYF. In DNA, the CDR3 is TGTGCCAGTAGTATAGGAGACGGGGCAGATACGCAGTATTTT.

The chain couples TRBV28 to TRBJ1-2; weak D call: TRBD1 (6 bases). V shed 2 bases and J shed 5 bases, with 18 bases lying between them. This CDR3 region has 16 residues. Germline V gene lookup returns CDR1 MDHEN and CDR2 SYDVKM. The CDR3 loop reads CASSLIPSTGRYGYTF. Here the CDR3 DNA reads TGTGCCAGCAGTTTAATACCCTCGACAGGCCGATATGGCTACACCTTC.

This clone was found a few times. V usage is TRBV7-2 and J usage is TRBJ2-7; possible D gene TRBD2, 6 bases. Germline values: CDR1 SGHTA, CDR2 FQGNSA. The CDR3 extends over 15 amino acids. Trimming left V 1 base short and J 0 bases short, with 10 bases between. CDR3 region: CASSLVGGGSYEQYF. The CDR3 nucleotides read TGTGCCAGCAGCTTAGTGGGAGGCGGCTCCTACGAGCAGTACTTC.

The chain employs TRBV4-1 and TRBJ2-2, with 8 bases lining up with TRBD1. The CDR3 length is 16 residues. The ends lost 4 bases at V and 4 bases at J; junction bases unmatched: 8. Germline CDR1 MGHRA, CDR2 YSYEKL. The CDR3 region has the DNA TGCGCCAGCAGCCCCGGACAGGGCGGAAGCACCGGGGAGCTGTTTTTT. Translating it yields CASSPGQGGSTGELFF.

CDR3 amino acids: CASSREGTGNQPQHF. In DNA form, the CDR3 reads TGTGCCAGCAGCCGCGAGGGGACAGGGAACCAGCCCCAGCATTTT. The rearrangement uses TRBV7-2 and TRBJ1-5; 9 bases match TRBD1. This CDR3 has 15 amino acids. V lost 5 bases to trimming and J lost 7 bases; unmatched junction nucleotides: 9. Germline V lookup: CDR1 SGHTA, CDR2 FQGNSA.

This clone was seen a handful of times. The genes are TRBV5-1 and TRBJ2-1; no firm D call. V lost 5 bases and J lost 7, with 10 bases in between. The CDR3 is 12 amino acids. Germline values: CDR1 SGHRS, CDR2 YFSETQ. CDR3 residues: CASRLTRNEQFF. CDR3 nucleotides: TGCGCCAGCAGACTGACGAGGAATGAGCAGTTCTTC.